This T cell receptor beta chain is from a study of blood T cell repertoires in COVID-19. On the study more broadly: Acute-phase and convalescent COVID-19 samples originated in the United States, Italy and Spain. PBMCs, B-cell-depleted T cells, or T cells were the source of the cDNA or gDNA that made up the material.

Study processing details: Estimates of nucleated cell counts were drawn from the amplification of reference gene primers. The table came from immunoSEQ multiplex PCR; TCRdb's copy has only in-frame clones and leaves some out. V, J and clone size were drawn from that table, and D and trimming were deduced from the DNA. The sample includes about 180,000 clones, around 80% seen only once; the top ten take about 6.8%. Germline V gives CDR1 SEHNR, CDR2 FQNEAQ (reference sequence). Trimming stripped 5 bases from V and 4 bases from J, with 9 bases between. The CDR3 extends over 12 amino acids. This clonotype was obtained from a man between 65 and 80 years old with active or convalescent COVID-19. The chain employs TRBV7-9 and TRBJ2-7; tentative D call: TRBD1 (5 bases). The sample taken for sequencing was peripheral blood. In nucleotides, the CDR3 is TGTGCCAGCAGCCGGCAGGGTTACGAGCAGTACTTC. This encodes CASSRQGYEQYF.